This T cell receptor (beta chain) was recovered during a study of blood T cell repertoires in COVID-19. Study summary: Italy, Spain and the United States were the sources of the convalescent and acute COVID-19 samples. The analysed material was cDNA or gDNA that came from T cells, B-cell-depleted T cells, or PBMCs.

Germline V CDR1 and CDR2: MRHNA, SNTAGT. The CDR3 is 18 residues long. Original processing notes: Scientists estimated how many nucleated cells there were by amplifying reference gene primers. The assay was immunoSEQ multiplex PCR, and TCRdb's table has in-frame clones only and misses some. That table is the source of V, J and clone size, and D and trimming were worked out from the DNA. The sample carries 55,000 to 75,000 clones, roughly 80% recorded once. In regard to this clone: Germline is not matched at one junction end, which may reflect a read error.

The genes are TRBV6-4 and TRBJ2-1, with TRBD1 matching over 7 bases. The sample was peripheral blood. The TCR sequence derives from a man aged 80 or over with active or convalescent COVID-19. Written as DNA, the CDR3 is TGTGCCAACAGTGAGGGCAGGGGGTCCCTCAGCTCCTACAATGAGCAGTTCTTC. Residues: CANSEGRGSLSSYNEQFF.